The 10 T cell receptor beta chains given below trace back to one sample, sequenced in a study of cytomegalovirus exposure and HLA in healthy donors. Researchers ran the PCR with 60 Vbeta and 13 Jbeta primers. Libraries were prepared by immunoSEQ multiplex PCR; TCRdb keeps only in-frame clonotypes and omits some of them. The sample lists around 88,000 clones; 74% were seen once. Sample: PBMCs. The origin of the receptors is a male donor in good health and CMV-seronegative.

The count of this clone is one. The chain has TRBV28 and TRBJ1-5; 11 positions match TRBD1. CDR1 is MDHEN and CDR2 is SYDVKM in the germline V gene. V lost 3 bases and J lost 7; bases outside the gene matches: 8. The CDR3 totals 16 residues. CDR3 DNA sequence: TGTGCCAGCAGTTTTGGTCTAGGGACAGGGGGACAGCCCCAGCATTTT. Amino acid sequence: CASSFGLGTGGQPQHF. Full variable domain (rest looked up from reference TRBV28 and TRBJ1-5): DVKVTQSSRYLVKRTGEKVFLECVQDMDHENMFWYRQDPGLGLRLIYFSYDVKMKEKGDIPEGYSVSREKKERFSLILESASTNQTSMYLCASSFGLGTGGQPQHFGDGTRLSIL.

This rearrangement joins TRBV29-1 to TRBJ1-3; the D is unclear. V was clipped by 3 bases and J by 4 bases, with 4 bases between them. The length of the CDR3 is 11 residues. Germline V CDR1 and CDR2: SQVTM, ANQGSEA. The CDR3 loop reads CSVDGGNTIYF. The CDR3 bases are TGCAGCGTTGACGGGGGAAACACCATATATTTT. Using reference TRBV29-1 and TRBJ1-3 for the parts outside the CDR3, the full variable domain is SAVISQKPSRDICQRGTSLTIQCQVDSQVTMMFWYRQQPGQSLTLIATANQGSEATYESGFVIDKFPISRPNLTFSTLTVSNMSPEDSSIYLCSVDGGNTIYFGEGSWLTVV.

CDR3 region: CASDLAARNTIYF. CDR3 DNA sequence: TGTGCCAGCGACTTGGCGGCTCGAAACACCATATATTTT. The chain is built from TRBV6-1 and TRBJ1-3; no clear D gene. The CDR3 runs to 13 residues. In germline, CDR1 is MNHNS, CDR2 SASEGT. V gave up 8 bases and J gave up 5 bases, with 13 bases separating them.

The rearrangement uses TRBV6-5 and TRBJ1-2; no reliable D call. The CDR3 is 13 residues long. Trimming removed 8 bases from V and 0 bases from J, with 10 bases in between. Germline assignment: CDR1 MNHEY and CDR2 SVGAGI. The DNA of the CDR3 is TGTGCCAGCGCGGGGAGCTCTAACTATGGCTACACCTTC. Translated, it gives CASAGSSNYGYTF.

The sample holds one count of this clone. This chain uses TRBV19 with TRBJ2-2; TRBD1 is a possible D gene (6 bases). The CDR3 contains 15 residues. Trimming shortened V by 3 bases and J by 8 bases, and 16 bases separated the two germline ends. Germline V lookup: CDR1 LNHDA, CDR2 SQIVND (reference sequence). CDR3 sequence reads: CASSMEATGTGELFF. Written as DNA, the CDR3 is TGTGCCAGTAGTATGGAGGCTACCGGGACAGGGGAGCTGTTTTTT.

The gene calls are TRBV30 and TRBJ1-1; no clear D gene. V shed 0 bases and J shed 10 bases, with 15 bases lying between them. Germline V CDR1 and CDR2: GTSNPN, SVGIG (reference sequence). This CDR3 comprises 13 residues. CDR3 in amino acids: CAWSVNSKSSAFF. CDR3 DNA sequence: TGTGCCTGGAGTGTTAACAGTAAGAGTTCAGCTTTCTTT.

The chain recombines TRBV25-1 with TRBJ2-1, with 12 bases that match TRBD2. Germline assignment: CDR1 MGHDK and CDR2 SYGVNS. J gave up 8 bases and V 5 bases, and 7 bases lay outside the gene matches. The CDR3 runs 15 residues. The CDR3 reads CASSKTSGRVDEQFF. CDR3 DNA sequence: TGTGCCAGCAGTAAGACTAGCGGGAGAGTCGATGAGCAGTTCTTC.

The chain recombines TRBV27 with TRBJ1-1; D is possibly TRBD1 (6 bases). The V end was cut by 5 bases, the J end by 0 bases, with 16 bases between. Per germline, CDR1 MNHEY and CDR2 SMNVEV (reference sequence). This CDR3 contains 16 residues. The CDR3 coding sequence is TGTGCCAGCAGTCTGAGGACAGTCCCCATGAACACTGAAGCTTTCTTT. Residues: CASSLRTVPMNTEAFF.

The J gene is TRBJ1-2, the V gene TRBV30, with 12 bases fitting TRBD1. CDR1 and CDR2 from the germline V gene are GTSNPN and SVGIG (reference sequence). V lost 4 bases to trimming and J lost 8 bases; unmatched junction nucleotides: 8. The CDR3 sequence is 14 residues long. In nucleotides, the CDR3 is TGTGCCTGGAACATGGGACAGGGGGCGCGGGGCTACACCTTC. This codes for CAWNMGQGARGYTF.

The chain couples TRBV19 to TRBJ2-7, with TRBD2 identical over 12 bases. This CDR3 is 15 amino acids long. Trimming cost V 6 bases and J 1 base; bases outside gene matches: 4. CDR1 and CDR2 from the germline V gene are LNHDA and SQIVND (reference sequence). This CDR3 is CASRLTSGRSYEQYF. CDR3 nucleotide sequence: TGTGCCAGTAGGCTAACTAGCGGGAGGTCCTACGAGCAGTACTTC.